In its sample, the clone carrying this T cell receptor (beta chain) was seen a few times. Its antigen remains unidentified. V was clipped by 1 base and J by 0 bases; unmatched bases: 6. The V gene's germline CDR1 is DFQATT and CDR2 SNEGSKA (reference sequence). CDR3 length: 16 amino acids. Construction of TCR beta libraries relied on iRepertoire HTBI primers and on Arm-PCR targeting CDR3 regions. Via MiXCR, TCRdb re-called the multiplex PCR reads, giving one row per CDR3 protein. Of about 620,000 distinct CDR3 sequences listed, approximately 15% were seen once; the top ten hold around 18%. This sample is drawn from a study of regulatory T cells in long-lasting Graves disease. Overall study results and limits: Sample size was small, which may have lowered accuracy. Newly diagnosed disease favored TRBV20-1 and TRBJ2-1 over persistent disease. Patients with persistent Graves' had lower TCR diversity than newly diagnosed patients.

The time point denotes: newly diagnosed GD, antithyroid drugs for less than 3 months. Extracted PBMC RNA gave rise to the TCR library. This sample also appeared in a second study, on T cells in Graves' hyperthyroidism and ophthalmopathy. As reported in that work: Hyperthyroidism was newly diagnosed in patients aged 18 to 65 (duration under 2 months).

The source was peripheral blood mononuclear cells (PBMCs), collected at new diagnosis, from a patient treated with antithyroid drugs. The receptor was derived from a woman in her 30s with Graves disease. The J gene is TRBJ1-1, the V gene TRBV20-1; 9 bases line up with TRBD1. The CDR3 DNA reads as TGCAGTGCTAGAGCCCGGACAGGGGCCCTGAACACTGAAGCTTTCTTT. Its translation is CSARARTGALNTEAFF.